This T cell receptor beta chain was recorded in a study of CD8+CD57+ T cells in acquired aplastic anemia (dated by TCRdb to about 2018). Looking at the study overall: On average, sorted CD4+ and CD8+ cells yielded around 3.4 ug of extracted DNA, with a range of roughly 0.17 to 30 ug. Mean read counts for healthy donor samples were 8.5 million to 10.8 million for CD4+ cells and about 12 million for CD8+ cells.

Profiling of TCR beta VDJ combinations and CDR3 sequences used genomic DNA as the template. An Illumina HiSeq 2000 was used for TCR repertoire sequencing. The authors' analysis ran thus. TRBV/TRBJ rearrangement plots, CDR3 size and DJ length profiles, and Simpson's diversity index were used to evaluate the repertoires. The most abundant DNA sequence in the deep sequencing data was taken as the immunodominant clone. CDR3 amino acid sequences were checked for sharing between subjects and were compared against published repertoires and the VDJdb database. Using fastp at Q25 and MiXCR, TCRdb reprocessed the public reads and kept productive beta chains. Entries are consolidated by CDR3 protein sequence, retaining the most common genes and DNA. What appears here as the V and J calls and clone size reflects TCRdb's work, not the paper's. Present in this sample are roughly 180,000 distinct CDR3 sequences, approximately 46% of which were seen just once. The ten largest clones capture about 2.9% of the sample.

A remark on this clonotype: Its binding antigen is unknown. It has no much larger one-base neighbor in the sample; base qualities were not kept.

In this study, sorted CD4+ and CD8+ T cells from the blood of healthy subjects and of severe aplastic anemia patients had their TCR repertoires deep-sequenced. Ficoll-Paque density gradient centrifugation was used to isolate peripheral blood mononuclear cells. Before DNA extraction, CD4+ and CD8+ T cells were sorted by FACS or by magnetic beads. Study-wide conclusions, independent of this receptor: Patients and healthy controls showed no significant difference in CD8+ Simpson's diversity (P=0.060). Roughly 29 CD8+ CDR3 sequences were shared between patients and controls but appeared highly expressed in patients and within their immunodominant clones.

V drops 4 bases and J drops 4 bases, leaving 20 bases in between. CDR1 and CDR2 (SGDLS, YYNGEE) derive from the germline V gene. The CDR3 sequence holds 16 residues, the cysteine and phenylalanine included. Just the 48-base CDR3 DNA is kept, in frame starting at base 1. Sequenced input: sorted CD4+, CD8+, or CD8+CD57+ T cells (not recorded which) from PBMCs. The clonotype originates from a human donor in good health. The chain employs TRBV9 and TRBJ1-2, with the D gene not clear enough to name. The nucleotide sequence reads as follows: TGTGCCAGCAGCCCCCATATTGGAGAGACAACCTATGGCTACACCTTC. Protein translation: CASSPHIGETTYGYTF.